This is a list of T cell receptor beta chains from one sample in a study of beta chain features in type 1 diabetes. Some clones are missing from TCRdb's copy, which holds only in-frame ones; the method was immunoSEQ multiplex PCR. Of about 270,000 clones listed, 14% are singletons. The sample consisted of naive CD4+ T cells from blood. These receptors were collected from a man younger than 40 with type 1 diabetes. Both conserved end residues are part of each CDR3. D genes are given only for firm matches. Clone size is stated in some rows and not others, as once, few, many or a class when expanded.

size	length	V	J	D	CDR3	DNA
few	18	TRBV25-1	TRBJ1-5	TRBD1	CASSAAGQGSYSNQPQHF	TGTGCCAGCAGTGCGGCGGGACAGGGGAGTTATAGCAATCAGCCCCAGCATTTT
.	15	TRBV5-1	TRBJ2-7	TRBD2	CASRPGLAGLYEQYF	TGCGCCAGCAGACCGGGACTAGCGGGGTTATACGAGCAGTACTTC
.	17	TRBV11-1	TRBJ2-1	TRBD2	CASTPRGRLAGGDKQFF	TGTGCCAGCACCCCCCGGGGTCGACTAGCGGGAGGGGACAAGCAGTTCTTC
.	14	TRBV7-9	TRBJ1-2	TRBD1	CASNVAGQNYGYTF	TGTGCCAGCAACGTGGCGGGACAGAACTATGGCTACACCTTC
few	15	TRBV23-1	TRBJ1-5	.	CASSLQGPAGQPQHF	TGCGCCAGCAGTCTACAGGGTCCCGCTGGGCAGCCCCAGCATTTT
once	14	TRBV28	TRBJ2-7	TRBD1	CASRSRDRGYEQYF	TGTGCCAGCAGGTCCCGGGACAGGGGTTACGAGCAGTACTTC
few	15	TRBV29-1	TRBJ1-2	.	CSAEPSYTGPYGYTF	TGCAGCGCCGAGCCCTCATATACAGGGCCCTATGGCTACACCTTC
.	15	TRBV5-4	TRBJ2-3	TRBD1	CASGLGQVRTDTQYF	TGTGCCAGCGGTCTAGGACAGGTCCGCACAGATACGCAGTATTTT
few	14	TRBV28	TRBJ2-7	TRBD1	CASSVPGGSYEQYF	TGTGCCAGCAGTGTTCCAGGGGGATCCTACGAGCAGTACTTC
once	15	TRBV9	TRBJ2-1	TRBD2	CASSAGLAVYNEQFF	TGTGCCAGCAGCGCGGGACTAGCGGTTTACAATGAGCAGTTCTTC
.	16	TRBV4-3	TRBJ2-7	TRBD2	CASSLGHGGVGYEQYF	TGCGCCAGCAGCCTCGGGCATGGGGGGGTTGGGTACGAGCAGTACTTC
few	15	TRBV27	TRBJ1-5	TRBD1	CASSPHRGVSQPQHF	TGTGCCAGCAGTCCGCACAGGGGCGTCAGTCAGCCCCAGCATTTT
.	17	TRBV9	TRBJ2-1	.	CASSAHSGVGGNNEQFF	TGTGCCAGCAGCGCCCATTCAGGGGTTGGGGGTAACAATGAGCAGTTCTTC
.	13	TRBV7-2	TRBJ2-3	.	CASSPDSTDTQYF	TGTGCCAGCAGCCCGGACTCAACAGATACGCAGTATTTT
.	17	TRBV15	TRBJ2-3	TRBD2	CATSRVRAGRSTDTQYF	TGTGCCACCAGCAGGGTCAGAGCGGGACGTAGCACAGATACGCAGTATTTT
.	11	TRBV2	TRBJ1-1	.	CASSPNTEAFF	TGTGCCAGCAGCCCTAACACTGAAGCTTTCTTT
.	14	TRBV5-1	TRBJ1-2	TRBD1	CASSAGQGARGYTF	TGCGCCAGCAGCGCGGGACAGGGGGCACGAGGCTACACCTTC
.	13	TRBV2	TRBJ2-1	TRBD2	CASRGLAENEQFF	TGTGCCAGCAGAGGACTAGCGGAGAATGAGCAGTTCTTC
few	14	TRBV5-1	TRBJ1-1	TRBD1	CASSLGQGHTEAFF	TGCGCCAGCAGCTTGGGACAGGGGCACACTGAAGCTTTCTTT
few	15	TRBV29-1	TRBJ1-4	TRBD1	CSVEQGAATNEKLFF	TGCAGCGTTGAACAGGGGGCTGCAACTAATGAAAAACTGTTTTTT
.	14	TRBV7-9	TRBJ1-1	.	CASSLNQGTTEAFF	TGTGCCAGCAGCTTGAATCAGGGGACCACTGAAGCTTTCTTT
.	13	TRBV14	TRBJ2-2	.	CASRTGNTGELFF	TGTGCCAGCAGGACAGGGAACACCGGGGAGCTGTTTTTT
.	15	TRBV7-9	TRBJ2-3	TRBD1	CASSPGTGFTDTQYF	TGTGCCAGCAGCCCAGGGACAGGATTCACAGATACGCAGTATTTT
few	17	TRBV28	TRBJ1-5	TRBD1	CASRPGTGLYSNQPQHF	TGTGCCAGCAGGCCGGGGACAGGGCTCTATAGCAATCAGCCCCAGCATTTT
.	15	TRBV7-8	TRBJ1-5	.	CASSRAQGMVQPQHF	TGTGCCAGCAGCCGGGCCCAGGGGATGGTTCAGCCCCAGCATTTT
few	16	TRBV19	TRBJ1-1	TRBD1	CASSSGQYYGNTEAFF	TGTGCCAGTAGTTCGGGACAGTACTATGGGAACACTGAAGCTTTCTTT
few	17	TRBV7-8	TRBJ1-5	TRBD1	CASSARTGPDSNQPQHF	TGTGCCAGCAGCGCCAGGACAGGACCTGATAGCAATCAGCCCCAGCATTTT
.	16	TRBV7-2	TRBJ2-1	TRBD1	CASSAMTGTAYNEQFF	TGTGCCAGCAGCGCGATGACCGGGACAGCCTACAATGAGCAGTTCTTC
few	15	TRBV7-2	TRBJ2-7	.	CASSLAGGIIYEQYF	TGTGCCAGCAGCTTAGCTGGCGGGATTATCTACGAGCAGTACTTC
.	19	TRBV5-1	TRBJ2-1	TRBD2	CASSIGTSGGLSSYNEQFF	TGCGCCAGCAGCATCGGGACTAGCGGGGGACTTAGCTCCTACAATGAGCAGTTCTTC
few	15	TRBV7-2	TRBJ2-7	TRBD1	CASSPGGGATYEQYF	TGTGCCAGCAGCCCAGGGGGCGGGGCGACCTACGAGCAGTACTTC
few	14	TRBV18	TRBJ2-1	TRBD2	CASSPLAGVHEQFF	TGTGCCAGCTCACCACTAGCGGGAGTGCATGAGCAGTTCTTC
few	17	TRBV5-1	TRBJ2-5	.	CASSLAPRLTNGETQYF	TGCGCCAGCAGCTTGGCTCCGAGGTTAACCAACGGGGAGACCCAGTACTTC
.	15	TRBV5-1	TRBJ2-5	.	CASALGAAEKETQYF	TGCGCCAGCGCACTTGGGGCTGCGGAGAAAGAGACCCAGTACTTC
few	15	TRBV5-5	TRBJ2-5	TRBD2	CASSRELAGGETQYF	TGTGCCAGCAGCCGGGAGCTAGCGGGAGGGGAGACCCAGTACTTC
few	15	TRBV7-2	TRBJ1-4	TRBD1	CASSPGDREAEKLFF	TGTGCCAGCAGCCCGGGGGACAGGGAAGCTGAAAAACTGTTTTTT
.	15	TRBV7-3	TRBJ2-1	TRBD2	CASSNSGDYYNEQFF	TGTGCCAGCAGTAATAGCGGGGACTACTACAATGAGCAGTTCTTC
.	16	TRBV19	TRBJ2-2	.	CASRGPGTTNTGELFF	TGTGCCAGTAGGGGCCCGGGAACGACGAACACCGGGGAGCTGTTTTTT
.	15	TRBV6-1	TRBJ1-2	.	CASSEATSGDYGYTF	TGTGCCAGCAGTGAAGCGACTTCGGGGGACTATGGCTACACCTTC
few	14	TRBV7-2	TRBJ1-2	TRBD1	CASSLADRGGGYTF	TGTGCCAGCAGCTTAGCCGACAGGGGAGGCGGCTACACCTTC
few	15	TRBV5-4	TRBJ2-7	TRBD2	CASSPGSGRDYEQYF	TGTGCCAGCAGCCCGGGTAGCGGGAGGGACTACGAGCAGTACTTC
few	15	TRBV7-2	TRBJ2-2	TRBD2	CASTSGLAGTGELFF	TGTGCCAGCACCTCCGGACTAGCGGGGACCGGGGAGCTGTTTTTT
few	17	TRBV5-4	TRBJ2-1	.	CASSKRPGEAAYNEQFF	TGTGCCAGCAGCAAAAGACCCGGGGAGGCGGCCTACAATGAGCAGTTCTTC
.	15	TRBV6-1	TRBJ2-1	TRBD1	CASTDRDSLANEQFF	TGTGCCAGCACTGACAGGGATTCCTTGGCCAATGAGCAGTTCTTC
few	15	TRBV7-9	TRBJ1-2	TRBD1	CASSSSGTANYGYTF	TGTGCCAGCAGCTCCTCCGGGACAGCTAACTATGGCTACACCTTC
.	14	TRBV2	TRBJ2-1	TRBD2	CADLAGDSYNEQFF	TGTGCCGATCTAGCGGGAGACTCCTACAATGAGCAGTTCTTC
few	15	TRBV19	TRBJ2-1	TRBD1	CASSISYTGVNEQFF	TGTGCCAGTAGTATCTCTTACACAGGGGTTAATGAGCAGTTCTTC
.	16	TRBV6-4	TRBJ1-5	TRBD1	CASRRAGTGPNQPQHF	TGTGCCAGCAGAAGAGCCGGGACAGGACCTAATCAGCCCCAGCATTTT
.	15	TRBV28	TRBJ1-1	TRBD1	CASSDRGRRVTEAFF	TGTGCCAGCAGTGACAGGGGGCGAAGAGTCACTGAAGCTTTCTTT